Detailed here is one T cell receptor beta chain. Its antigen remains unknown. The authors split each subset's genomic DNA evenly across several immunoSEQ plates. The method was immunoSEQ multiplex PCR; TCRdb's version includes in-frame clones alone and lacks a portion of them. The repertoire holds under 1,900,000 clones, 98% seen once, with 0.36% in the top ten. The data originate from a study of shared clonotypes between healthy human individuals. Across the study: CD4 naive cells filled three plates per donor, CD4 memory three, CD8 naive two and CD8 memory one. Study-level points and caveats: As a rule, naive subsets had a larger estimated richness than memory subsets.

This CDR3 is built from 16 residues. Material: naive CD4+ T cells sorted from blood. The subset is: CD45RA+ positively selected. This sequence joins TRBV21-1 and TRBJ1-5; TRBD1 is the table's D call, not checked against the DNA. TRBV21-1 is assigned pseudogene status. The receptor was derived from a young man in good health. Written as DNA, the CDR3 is TGTGCCAGCAGAAACTTGGACAGGGGGTCAGGTCAGCCCCAGCATTTT. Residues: CASRNLDRGSGQPQHF.